The next 13 T cell receptor beta chains were all read from a single sample in a study of blood T cell repertoires in COVID-19 (dated by TCRdb to 2020 to 2022). The method was the immunoSEQ multiplex PCR assay. The clones in this table, taken by TCRdb from immuneACCESS, are in-frame only. Not every clone is retained; where verified, under half of the shortfall comes from an unresolved V gene, and the cause of the rest is unknown. In all, the sample holds approximately 76,000 clones, and around nine tenths of those were seen once. The leading ten clones occupy around 1.9% of the sample. The sequenced sample consisted of peripheral blood. These receptors were obtained from a woman aged 60 to 75 with acute or convalescent COVID-19.

The J gene is TRBJ1-4, the V gene TRBV29-1, with a tentative D call TRBD1 (6 bases). Germline V gene lookup returns CDR1 SQVTM and CDR2 ANQGSEA. Trimming took 1 base from V and 4 from J, leaving 13 bases between them. CDR3 size: 15 residues. CDR3 coding DNA: TGCAGCGTTGAAGGCACGGCAGGGGATAATGAAAAACTGTTTTTT. This codes for CSVEGTAGDNEKLFF.

The rearrangement uses TRBV6-2 or TRBV6-3 and TRBJ2-7; 12 bases are shared with TRBD2. V gave up 4 bases and J gave up 6 bases; unmatched junction bases: 7. Per the germline V gene, CDR1 is MNHEY and CDR2 is SVGEGT. This CDR3 is built from 15 residues. This chain's CDR3 is CASSSTSGSFGEQYF. CDR3 coding DNA: TGTGCCAGCAGTTCGACTAGCGGGAGTTTTGGCGAGCAGTACTTC.

This clone was counted between two and nine times. V gene TRBV7-2 combines with J gene TRBJ2-5; TRBD2 might be the D (6 bases). This CDR3 region has 16 residues. The germline V gene encodes CDR1 SGHTA and CDR2 FQGNSA. Trimming cost V 5 bases and J 3 bases, with 19 bases left between them. The CDR3 coding sequence is TGTGCCAGCAGCCCCAGAGGGGCGGGGTCCAAAGAGACCCAGTACTTC. It is translated as CASSPRGAGSKETQYF.

This chain joins TRBV5-1 and TRBJ2-6, with D possibly TRBD1 on 7 matching bases. CDR3 length: 15 residues. Trimming took 7 bases from V and 4 from J, leaving 15 bases between them. From germline, CDR1 is SGHRS and CDR2 YFSETQ. DNA of the CDR3: TGCGCCAGCCAGGCGGAGGGGGCCGGGGCCAACGTCCTGACTTTC. Translation: CASQAEGAGANVLTF.

The chain links TRBV18 to TRBJ2-1; a weak D match, TRBD2 (5 bases). Germline CDR1 reads KGHSH; CDR2 reads LQKENI. The V end was cut by 2 bases, the J end by 7 bases, with 12 bases between. The CDR3 contains 14 residues. The CDR3 region has the DNA TGTGCCAGCTCACCATTGGGAGCTGGGAATGAGCAGTTCTTC. It yields the protein CASSPLGAGNEQFF. Filled out from reference TRBV18 and TRBJ2-1, the complete variable domain reads NAGVMQNPRHLVRRRGQEARLRCSPMKGHSHVYWYRQLPEEGLKFMVYLQKENIIDESGMPKERFSAEFPKEGPSILRIQQVVRGDSAAYFCASSPLGAGNEQFFGPGTRLTVL.

The chain carries TRBV7-8 and TRBJ2-3; TRBD2 matches 9 bases. From germline, CDR1 is SGHVS and CDR2 FQNEAQ. The junction had 8 bases not matched to a gene; V was cut back by 5 bases and J by 2 bases. The CDR3 is 16 amino acids. This CDR3 reads CASSPQTSGTTDTQYF. Written as DNA, the CDR3 is TGTGCCAGCAGCCCCCAGACTAGCGGCACCACAGATACGCAGTATTTT.

A single count supports this clone. This chain uses TRBV9 with TRBJ2-3, with a weak D call TRBD1 (6 bases). V dropped 3 bases and J dropped 5 bases, with 19 bases sitting between them. The CDR3 consists of 16 residues. Per the germline V gene, CDR1 is SGDLS and CDR2 is YYNGEE. Here the CDR3 DNA reads TGTGCCAGCAGCGCCACACAGGCCAGAGGGGGAGATACGCAGTATTTT. Translated: CASSATQARGGDTQYF.

V and J are TRBV7-6 and TRBJ2-7; 7 nucleotides agree with TRBD2. With V trimmed by 0 bases and J by 6 bases, 8 bases remained unmatched. This CDR3 is 15 amino acids long. CDR1 is SGHVS and CDR2 is FNYEAQ in the germline V gene. DNA of the CDR3: TGTGCCAGCAGCTTAGCTGTTGGGGGGGTTGGCGAGCAGTACTTC. It translates to CASSLAVGGVGEQYF. The full variable domain, completed using reference TRBV7-6 and TRBJ2-7, is GAGVSQSPRYKVTKRGQDVALRCDPISGHVSLYWYRQALGQGPEFLTYFNYEAQQDKSGLPNDRFSAERPEGSISTLTIQRTEQRDSAMYRCASSLAVGGVGEQYFGPGTRLTVT.

The sample holds a few counts of this clone. CDR3 region: CASSPLPGQGAIGSPLHF. The DNA for the CDR3 is TGTGCCAGCTCACCGCTACCGGGACAGGGGGCAATTGGTTCACCCCTCCACTTT. The chain links TRBV18 to TRBJ1-6; 12 positions match TRBD1. The trim removed 3 bases at V and 9 bases at J, leaving 12 bases unmatched. Germline V gives CDR1 KGHSH, CDR2 LQKENI. The CDR3 runs to 18 residues.

The chain recombines TRBV15 with TRBJ2-5; 8 bases are shared with TRBD2. Germline lookup yields CDR1 LNHNV and CDR2 YYDKDF (reference sequence). Trimming took 6 bases from V and 4 from J; bases not matched to a gene: 7. The CDR3 is 14 residues long. The DNA of the CDR3 is TGTGCCACCAGTCCCGGGAGGGCCTCAGAGACCCAGTACTTC. This sequence encodes CATSPGRASETQYF.

This sequence joins TRBV5-4 and TRBJ1-1; TRBD1 might be the D (6 bases). CDR1 and CDR2 (germline): SGHNT, YYREEE (reference sequence). CDR3 size: 14 residues. Deletions cut 5 bases from V and 0 bases from J, with 11 bases between. CDR3: CASSQDRMNTEAFF. The CDR3 DNA follows: TGTGCCAGCAGTCAAGACAGGATGAACACTGAAGCTTTCTTT.

This chain connects TRBV9 to TRBJ2-1, with TRBD1 identical over 7 bases. This CDR3 is built from 15 residues. The germline gives CDR1 SGDLS, CDR2 YYNGEE. J lost 4 bases, V lost 0 bases, and 4 bases had no gene match. The CDR3 DNA sequence: TGTGCCAGCAGCGTAGCCCCGGACAGGTACAATGAGCAGTTCTTC. Translation gives CASSVAPDRYNEQFF. Drawing the rest from reference TRBV9 and TRBJ2-1, the complete variable domain is DSGVTQTPKHLITATGQRVTLRCSPRSGDLSVYWYQQSLDQGLQFLIQYYNGEERAKGNILERFSAQQFPDLHSELNLSSLELGDSALYFCASSVAPDRYNEQFFGPGTRLTVL.

A single count supports this clone. The chain combines TRBV24-1 with TRBJ1-1, with D uncertain. V was clipped by 3 bases and J by 1 base, with 5 bases between them. Germline assignment: CDR1 KGHDR and CDR2 SFDVKD. The CDR3 totals 13 residues. As DNA, the CDR3 is TGTGCCACCAGTGATGGAGAGAACACTGAAGCTTTCTTT. Protein sequence: CATSDGENTEAFF.